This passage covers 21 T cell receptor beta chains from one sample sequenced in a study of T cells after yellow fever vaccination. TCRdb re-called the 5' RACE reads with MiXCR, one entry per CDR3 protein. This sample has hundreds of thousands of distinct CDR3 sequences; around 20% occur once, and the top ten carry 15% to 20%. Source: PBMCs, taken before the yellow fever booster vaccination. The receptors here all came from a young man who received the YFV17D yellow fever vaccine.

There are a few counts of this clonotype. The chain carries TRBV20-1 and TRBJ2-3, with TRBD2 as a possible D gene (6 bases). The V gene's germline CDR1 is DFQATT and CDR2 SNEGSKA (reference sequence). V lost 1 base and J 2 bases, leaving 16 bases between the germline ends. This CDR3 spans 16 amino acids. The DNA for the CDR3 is TGCAGTGCTAGAGCGGGGGACCTTGAAATCACAGATACGCAGTATTTT. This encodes CSARAGDLEITDTQYF.

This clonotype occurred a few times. The CDR3 coding sequence is TGTGCCAGCAGTTGGGATCGGGGTTCACCCCTCCACTTT. Encoded protein: CASSWDRGSPLHF. V is TRBV12-3 or TRBV12-4 and J is TRBJ1-6; D uncertain. Trimming shortened V by 4 bases and J by 9 bases, and 10 bases separated the two germline ends. The length of the CDR3 is 13 residues.

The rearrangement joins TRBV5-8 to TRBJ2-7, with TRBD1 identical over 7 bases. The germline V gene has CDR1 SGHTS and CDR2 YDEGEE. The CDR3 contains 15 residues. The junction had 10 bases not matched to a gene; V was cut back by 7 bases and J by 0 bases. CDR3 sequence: CASGPSTGSSYEQYF. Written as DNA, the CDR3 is TGTGCCAGCGGACCATCGACAGGGAGCTCCTACGAGCAGTACTTC.

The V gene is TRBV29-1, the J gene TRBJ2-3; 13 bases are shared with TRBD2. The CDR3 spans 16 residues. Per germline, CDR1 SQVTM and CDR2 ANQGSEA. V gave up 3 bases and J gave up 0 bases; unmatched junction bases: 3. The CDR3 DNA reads TGCAGCGTTGACGGGACTAGCGGGGTTAGCACAGATACGCAGTATTTT. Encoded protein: CSVDGTSGVSTDTQYF.

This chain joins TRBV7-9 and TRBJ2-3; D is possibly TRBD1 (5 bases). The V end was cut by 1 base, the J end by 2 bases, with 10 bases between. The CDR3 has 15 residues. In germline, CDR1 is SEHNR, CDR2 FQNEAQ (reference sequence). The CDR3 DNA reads TGTGCCAGCAGCTTAGATGCAGGGTTCACAGATACGCAGTATTTT. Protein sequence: CASSLDAGFTDTQYF.

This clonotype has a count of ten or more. In nucleotides, the CDR3 is TGTGCCAGCAGCCCTTCGAACACTGAAGCTTTCTTT. It codes for CASSPSNTEAFF. This rearrangement joins TRBV18 to TRBJ1-1; D is uncertain. The CDR3 is 12 residues long. Trimming cost V 8 bases and J 1 base, with 8 bases left between them. In germline, CDR1 is KGHSH, CDR2 LQKENI.

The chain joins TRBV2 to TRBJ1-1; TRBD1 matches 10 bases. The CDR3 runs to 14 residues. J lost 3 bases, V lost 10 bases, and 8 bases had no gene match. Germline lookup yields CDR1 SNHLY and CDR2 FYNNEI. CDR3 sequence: CATPGTGAYTEAFF. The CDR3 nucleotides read TGTGCCACCCCCGGGACAGGGGCTTACACTGAAGCTTTCTTT.

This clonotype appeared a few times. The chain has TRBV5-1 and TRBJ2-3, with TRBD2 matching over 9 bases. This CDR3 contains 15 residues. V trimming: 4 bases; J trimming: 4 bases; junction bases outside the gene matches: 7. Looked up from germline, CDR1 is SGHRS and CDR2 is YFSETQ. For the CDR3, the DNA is TGCGCCAGCAGCGGCGGGGGGGGTGGTGCAGATACGCAGTATTTT. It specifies CASSGGGGGADTQYF. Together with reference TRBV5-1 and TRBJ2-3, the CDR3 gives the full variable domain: KAGVTQTPRYLIKTRGQQVTLSCSPISGHRSVSWYQQTPGQGLQFLFEYFSETQRNKGNFPGRFSGRQFSNSRSEMNVSTLELGDSALYLCASSGGGGGADTQYFGPGTRLTVL.

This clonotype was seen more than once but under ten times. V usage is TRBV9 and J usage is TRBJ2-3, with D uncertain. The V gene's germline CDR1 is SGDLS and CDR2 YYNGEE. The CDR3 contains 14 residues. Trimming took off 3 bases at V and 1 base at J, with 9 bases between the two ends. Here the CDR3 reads CASSGLQGTDTQYF. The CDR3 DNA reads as TGTGCCAGCAGCGGGCTGCAGGGCACAGATACGCAGTATTTT.

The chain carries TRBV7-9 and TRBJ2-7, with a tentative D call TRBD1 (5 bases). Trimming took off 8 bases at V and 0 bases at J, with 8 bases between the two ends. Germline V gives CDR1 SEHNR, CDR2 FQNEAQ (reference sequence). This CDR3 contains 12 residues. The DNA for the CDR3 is TGTGCCAGCGGGGCAACCTCCTACGAGCAGTACTTC. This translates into CASGATSYEQYF.

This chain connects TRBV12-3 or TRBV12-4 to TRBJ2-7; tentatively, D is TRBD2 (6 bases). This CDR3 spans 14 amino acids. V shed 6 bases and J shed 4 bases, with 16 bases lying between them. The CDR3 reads CASRRQGGAYEQYF. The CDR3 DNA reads TGTGCCAGCAGAAGGCAGGGCGGGGCTTACGAGCAGTACTTC.

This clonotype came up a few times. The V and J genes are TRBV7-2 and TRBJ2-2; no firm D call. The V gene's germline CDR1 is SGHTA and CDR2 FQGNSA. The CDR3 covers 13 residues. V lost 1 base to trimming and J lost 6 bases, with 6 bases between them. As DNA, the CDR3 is TGTGCCAGCAGCTTAGTCTCGTCCGGGGAGCTGTTTTTT. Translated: CASSLVSSGELFF.

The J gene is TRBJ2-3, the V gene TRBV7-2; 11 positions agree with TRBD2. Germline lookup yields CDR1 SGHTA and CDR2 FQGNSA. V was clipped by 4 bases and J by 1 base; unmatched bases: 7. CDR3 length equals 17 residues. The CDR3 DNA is TGTGCCAGCAGCTCGAAGACGACTAGCGGGGGCACAGATACGCAGTATTTT. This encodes CASSSKTTSGGTDTQYF.

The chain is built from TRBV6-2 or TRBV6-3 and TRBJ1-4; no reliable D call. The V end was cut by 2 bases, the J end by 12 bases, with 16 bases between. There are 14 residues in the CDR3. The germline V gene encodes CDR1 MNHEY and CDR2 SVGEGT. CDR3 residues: CASSYGGQTGELFF. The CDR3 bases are TGTGCCAGCAGTTACGGCGGCCAGACTGGTGAACTGTTTTTT.

The CDR3 sequence: CASSLVGTGEETQYF. CDR3 coding DNA: TGCGCCAGCAGCTTAGTGGGGACAGGGGAAGAGACCCAGTACTTC. The chain recombines TRBV5-1 with TRBJ2-5, with 10 bases fitting TRBD1. The CDR3 contains 15 residues. Unmatched junction bases numbered 4, after V lost 2 bases and J lost 3 bases. CDR1 and CDR2 (germline): SGHRS, YFSETQ.

The CDR3 spells CASSPLLSGPAVTDTQYF. CDR3 DNA: TGTGCCAGCTCACCACTCTTATCAGGGCCTGCGGTCACAGATACGCAGTATTTT. This chain links TRBV18 with TRBJ2-3, with D tentatively TRBD1 (5 bases). The CDR3 runs to 18 residues. The germline gives CDR1 KGHSH, CDR2 LQKENI. V dropped 1 base and J dropped 2 bases, with 19 bases sitting between them.

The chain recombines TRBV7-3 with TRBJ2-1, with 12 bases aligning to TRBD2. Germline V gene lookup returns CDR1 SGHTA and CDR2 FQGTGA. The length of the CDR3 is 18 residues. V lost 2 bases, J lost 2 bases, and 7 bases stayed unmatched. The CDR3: CASSLASGGDFTYNEQFF. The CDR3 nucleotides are TGTGCCAGCAGCTTAGCTAGCGGGGGGGACTTTACCTACAATGAGCAGTTCTTC.

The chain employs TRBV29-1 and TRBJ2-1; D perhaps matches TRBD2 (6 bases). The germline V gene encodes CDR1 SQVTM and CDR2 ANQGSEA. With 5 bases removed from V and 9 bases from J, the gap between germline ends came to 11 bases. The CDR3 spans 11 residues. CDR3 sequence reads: CSVPRGGEQFF. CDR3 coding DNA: TGCAGCGTTCCGCGGGGTGGTGAGCAGTTCTTC.

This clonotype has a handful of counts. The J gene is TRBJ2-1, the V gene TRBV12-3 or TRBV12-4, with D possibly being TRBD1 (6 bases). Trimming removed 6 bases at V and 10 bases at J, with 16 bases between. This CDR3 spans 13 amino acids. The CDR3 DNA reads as TGTGCCAGCAGCCCATTTCAGGGGCAGGAGCAGTTCTTC. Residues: CASSPFQGQEQFF.

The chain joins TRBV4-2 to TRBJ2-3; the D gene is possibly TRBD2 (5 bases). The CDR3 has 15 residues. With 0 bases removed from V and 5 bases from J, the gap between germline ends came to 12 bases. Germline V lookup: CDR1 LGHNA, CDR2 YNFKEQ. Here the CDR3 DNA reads TGTGCCAGCAGCCAAGAGACGGAGGCCTTAGATACGCAGTATTTT. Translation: CASSQETEALDTQYF.

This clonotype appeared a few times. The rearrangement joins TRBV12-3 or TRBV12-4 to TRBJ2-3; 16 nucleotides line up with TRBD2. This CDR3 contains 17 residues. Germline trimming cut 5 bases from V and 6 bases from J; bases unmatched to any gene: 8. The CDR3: CASSRPGLAGGRDTQYF. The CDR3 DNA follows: TGTGCCAGCAGTAGGCCGGGACTAGCGGGGGGGCGGGATACGCAGTATTTT.